A selection of T cell receptor beta chains follows, all from one sample in a study of PD-L1 blockade in urothelial cancer. The table came from immunoSEQ multiplex PCR; TCRdb's copy has only in-frame clones and leaves some out. The data contain more than 85,000 clones, around 87% of them singletons. The sample consisted of PBMCs, taken around atezolizumab (anti-PD-L1) treatment. These TCRs come from a man aged 60-69 years with urothelial cancer. The CDR3 runs from the conserved cysteine through the conserved F or W. Each record gives: J gene, D gene, V gene, clone size, CDR3 DNA, CDR3 protein. The D gene is left open where the match is weak. Clone sizes are given selectively: once, few, many, or a class where the clone is expanded.

J: TRBJ1-5
D: TRBD1
V: TRBV4-3
size: NA
DNA: TGCGCCAGCAGCCAAGGGACAGGGGGCAATCAGCCCCAGCATTTT
CDR3: CASSQGTGGNQPQHF

J: TRBJ2-5
D: TRBD2
V: TRBV7-8
size: NA
DNA: TGTGCCAGCAGCTTAAGGCGGGGGGGCCGGCAAGAGACCCAGTACTTC
CDR3: CASSLRRGGRQETQYF

J: TRBJ2-7
D: NA
V: TRBV11-2
size: NA
DNA: TGTGCCAGCAGCTTAGAGGGAGAATACGAGCAGTACTTC
CDR3: CASSLEGEYEQYF

J: TRBJ2-7
D: TRBD2
V: TRBV19
size: NA
DNA: TGTGCCAGCCAGAGGACAGGGACTAGCGGGAGTTCCTCCTACGAGCAGTACTTC
CDR3: CASQRTGTSGSSSYEQYF

J: TRBJ2-5
D: NA
V: TRBV7-2
size: once
DNA: TGTGCCAGTAGAGGAGGGCCTGTGGAGACCCAGTACTTC
CDR3: CASRGGPVETQYF

J: TRBJ1-5
D: NA
V: TRBV27
size: many
DNA: TGTGCCAGCAGTTTACGAGGGGGACGGAATCAGCCCCAGCATTTT
CDR3: CASSLRGGRNQPQHF

J: TRBJ2-1
D: TRBD2
V: TRBV18
size: NA
DNA: TGTGCCAGCTCACCGGAGCGGGGCTCCTACAATGAGCAGTTCTTC
CDR3: CASSPERGSYNEQFF

J: TRBJ2-5
D: TRBD1
V: TRBV6-6
size: NA
DNA: TGTGCCAGCAGGGCAGGGGGCGAGTTGATTGGTGAGACCCAGTACTTC
CDR3: CASRAGGELIGETQYF

J: TRBJ2-3
D: TRBD1
V: TRBV30
size: NA
DNA: TGTGCCTGGAGTGTAGAGCCGGGACAGGGCGACACAGATACGCAGTATTTT
CDR3: CAWSVEPGQGDTDTQYF

J: TRBJ2-3
D: NA
V: TRBV5-1
size: NA
DNA: TGCGCCAGCAGCTGGGGAAGCGGGAGCACAGATACGCAGTATTTT
CDR3: CASSWGSGSTDTQYF

J: TRBJ2-1
D: TRBD1
V: TRBV25-1
size: NA
DNA: TGTGCCAGCAGTGACTTCGGGACAGGGTACAATGAGCAGTTCTTC
CDR3: CASSDFGTGYNEQFF

J: TRBJ1-4
D: TRBD1
V: TRBV19
size: NA
DNA: TGTGCCAGTAGGGGGACAGGCCAAACTAATGAAAAACTGTTTTTT
CDR3: CASRGTGQTNEKLFF

J: TRBJ1-2
D: NA
V: TRBV9
size: NA
DNA: TGTGCCAGCAGCGTATTTGACAGATCCGGCGGTGGCGGCTACACCTTC
CDR3: CASSVFDRSGGGGYTF

J: TRBJ2-1
D: TRBD2
V: TRBV28
size: NA
DNA: TGTGCCAGCAAACCGGGACTAGGACACAATGAGCAGTTCTTC
CDR3: CASKPGLGHNEQFF

J: TRBJ2-7
D: TRBD1
V: TRBV28
size: NA
DNA: TGTGCCAGCAGTTGGGGACAGGCCAACTACGAGCAGTACTTC
CDR3: CASSWGQANYEQYF

J: TRBJ2-2
D: TRBD2
V: TRBV6-1
size: NA
DNA: TGTGCCAGCAGTGAAACCCCTCACGGGAGGGCCGGGGAGCTGTTTTTT
CDR3: CASSETPHGRAGELFF

J: TRBJ2-4
D: NA
V: TRBV10-2
size: NA
DNA: TGCGCCAGCAGTGCCGGACAGTTTCAGTACTTC
CDR3: CASSAGQFQYF

J: TRBJ2-1
D: NA
V: TRBV5-1
size: NA
DNA: TGCGCCAGCAGTTTCGGAGGGAACTACAATGAGCAGTTCTTC
CDR3: CASSFGGNYNEQFF

J: TRBJ2-7
D: NA
V: TRBV11-2
size: few
DNA: TGTGCCAGCAGCGCGACAGGAGGCGGCTACGAGCAGTACTTC
CDR3: CASSATGGGYEQYF

J: TRBJ1-1
D: TRBD1
V: TRBV14
size: NA
DNA: TGTGCCAGCAGCCTAACCGGGACAGACAACACTGAAGCTTTCTTT
CDR3: CASSLTGTDNTEAFF

J: TRBJ2-7
D: TRBD1
V: TRBV6-5
size: NA
DNA: TGTGCCAGCAGGTTCGGGACAGGGGGTTCCTACGAGCAGTACTTC
CDR3: CASRFGTGGSYEQYF

J: TRBJ2-2
D: NA
V: TRBV7-7
size: NA
DNA: TGTGCCAGCAGCTTACCGGACTACGGGGACACCGGGGAGCTGTTTTTT
CDR3: CASSLPDYGDTGELFF

J: TRBJ1-6
D: NA
V: TRBV19
size: NA
DNA: TGTGCCAGTAGGGGCAGCCATTCACCCCTCCACTTT
CDR3: CASRGSHSPLHF

J: TRBJ2-6
D: NA
V: TRBV30
size: NA
DNA: TGTGCCTCCCACTCTGGGGCCAACGTCCTGACTTTC
CDR3: CASHSGANVLTF

J: TRBJ2-3
D: TRBD2
V: TRBV5-1
size: NA
DNA: TGCGCCAGCAGCCGGACTAGCGGGGGAGCAGATACGCAGTATTTT
CDR3: CASSRTSGGADTQYF

J: TRBJ1-1
D: TRBD1
V: TRBV9
size: NA
DNA: TGTGCCAGCAGCGCGGACAGGGGCCTCACTGAAGCTTTCTTT
CDR3: CASSADRGLTEAFF

J: TRBJ1-2
D: NA
V: TRBV7-2
size: NA
DNA: TGTGCCAGCAGCTCATCAGGGGTTGGTGGCTACACCTTC
CDR3: CASSSSGVGGYTF

J: TRBJ2-7
D: TRBD1
V: TRBV27
size: NA
DNA: TGTGCCAGTTCACCCTTTGACAGGGGGTATGGATGGTACTTC
CDR3: CASSPFDRGYGWYF

J: TRBJ2-3
D: TRBD2
V: TRBV7-2
size: NA
DNA: TGTGCCAGCAGCTTAGGGCTGGGACTACCAACAGATACGCAGTATTTT
CDR3: CASSLGLGLPTDTQYF

J: TRBJ1-2
D: NA
V: TRBV28
size: NA
DNA: TGTGCCAGCAGGGTGGACACCGACTACTATGGCTACACCTTC
CDR3: CASRVDTDYYGYTF

J: TRBJ2-3
D: TRBD2
V: TRBV7-3
size: NA
DNA: TGTGCCAGCAGTTCCAGCGGGGGGTTCACAGATACGCAGTATTTT
CDR3: CASSSSGGFTDTQYF

J: TRBJ2-7
D: TRBD2
V: TRBV19
size: once
DNA: TGTGCCAGTAAGGGGAGAAAGCGGGGGACCTACGAGCAGTACTTC
CDR3: CASKGRKRGTYEQYF

J: TRBJ2-7
D: TRBD1
V: TRBV28
size: NA
DNA: TGTGCCAGCAGTTCGCGACAGGGAAGGTCCTACGAGCAGTACTTC
CDR3: CASSSRQGRSYEQYF

J: TRBJ2-7
D: NA
V: TRBV6-1
size: once
DNA: TGTGCCAGCAGTGAGCAGGGGAAAAATAACGAGCAGTACTTC
CDR3: CASSEQGKNNEQYF

J: TRBJ1-5
D: TRBD1
V: TRBV2
size: NA
DNA: TGTGCCAGCAGAGGGGGACAGCCGAATCAGCCCCAGCATTTT
CDR3: CASRGGQPNQPQHF

J: TRBJ1-1
D: NA
V: TRBV9
size: once
DNA: TGTGCCAGCAGCGTAGAAGGGGGGGCGAACACTGAAGCTTTCTTT
CDR3: CASSVEGGANTEAFF

J: TRBJ1-2
D: NA
V: TRBV28
size: NA
DNA: TGTGCCAGCAGTGAACCGGGCTACAAGGACAAAGGCTACACCTTC
CDR3: CASSEPGYKDKGYTF

J: TRBJ2-1
D: NA
V: TRBV5-6
size: NA
DNA: TGTGCCAGCAGCTTGGAGGCGGAGGACTGGACCGGGAATGAGCAGTTCTTC
CDR3: CASSLEAEDWTGNEQFF

J: TRBJ1-1
D: NA
V: TRBV4-3
size: NA
DNA: TGCGCCAGCAGCCAAGATGGCGGAGATTTGGGCACTGAAGCTTTCTTT
CDR3: CASSQDGGDLGTEAFF

J: TRBJ1-2
D: TRBD1
V: TRBV7-3
size: NA
DNA: TGTGCCAGCAGCTTAACCCAGGGGGCGGTCGGTGGCTACACCTTC
CDR3: CASSLTQGAVGGYTF

J: TRBJ2-2
D: TRBD1
V: TRBV11-2
size: NA
DNA: TGTGCCAGCAGCGCAAGACAGGGGACGAACACCGGGGAGCTGTTTTTT
CDR3: CASSARQGTNTGELFF

J: TRBJ2-3
D: TRBD1
V: TRBV5-1
size: NA
DNA: TGCGCCAGCAGCCCGGACAGGGGGCAAGATACGCAGTATTTT
CDR3: CASSPDRGQDTQYF

J: TRBJ2-7
D: TRBD1
V: TRBV4-1
size: NA
DNA: TGCGCCAGCAGCCAGGGACAGGGGGCTTTCTACGAGCAGTACTTC
CDR3: CASSQGQGAFYEQYF

J: TRBJ2-1
D: TRBD2
V: TRBV7-2
size: NA
DNA: TGTGCCAGCCGTTCTAGCGGGAGGTCCTACAATGAGCAGTTCTTC
CDR3: CASRSSGRSYNEQFF

J: TRBJ2-7
D: NA
V: TRBV19
size: NA
DNA: TGTGCCAGTAGTATTCCGCACAGACCCTACGAGCAGTACTTC
CDR3: CASSIPHRPYEQYF

J: TRBJ2-6
D: TRBD1
V: TRBV30
size: NA
DNA: TGTGCCTGGAGTGCTTGGACAGGGGGAGTAACTGGGGCCAACGTCCTGACTTTC
CDR3: CAWSAWTGGVTGANVLTF

J: TRBJ2-6
D: NA
V: TRBV14
size: NA
DNA: TGTGCCAGCAGCCAACTGGGAGCTGGGGCCAACGTCCTGACTTTC
CDR3: CASSQLGAGANVLTF

J: TRBJ1-2
D: NA
V: TRBV15
size: NA
DNA: TGTGCCACCCATGACATTATTAGCTATGGCTACACCTTC
CDR3: CATHDIISYGYTF

J: TRBJ1-4
D: NA
V: TRBV28
size: NA
DNA: TGTGCCAGCAGTGGCACAGACGCAACTAATGAAAAACTGTTTTTT
CDR3: CASSGTDATNEKLFF

J: TRBJ2-7
D: TRBD1
V: TRBV11-2
size: NA
DNA: TGTGCCAGCAGCAGAGGACAGGTCTACGAGCAGTACTTC
CDR3: CASSRGQVYEQYF